The TCR beta chain under discussion was sequenced for a study of blood T cell repertoires in COVID-19. Overall study: COVID-19 samples collected from the United States, Italy and Spain covered acute and convalescent phases. T cells, B-cell-depleted T cells, or PBMCs supplied cDNA or gDNA.

Authors' data handling: How many nucleated cells were present was estimated from reference gene primer amplification. Clones were sequenced by immunoSEQ multiplex PCR, and TCRdb holds only the in-frame ones, with some missing. The DNA was the basis for D and trimming; V, J and clone size are from that table. The repertoire holds about 340,000 clones, with 65% to 85% as singletons. Germline loops: CDR1 SGHTS, CDR2 YDEGEE. The CDR3 loop spans 16 amino acids. The V and J ends lost 4 bases and 5 bases respectively, with 21 bases between them. Sequenced sample: peripheral blood. The V and J genes are TRBV5-8 and TRBJ1-1, with D possibly being TRBD1 (6 bases). This receptor was identified in a man aged 30-40 years with active or convalescent COVID-19. CDR3 in DNA: TGTGCCAGCAGCCCCCCTTGGGGCAGGGGTTTGACTGAAGCTTTCTTT. Amino acids: CASSPPWGRGLTEAFF.